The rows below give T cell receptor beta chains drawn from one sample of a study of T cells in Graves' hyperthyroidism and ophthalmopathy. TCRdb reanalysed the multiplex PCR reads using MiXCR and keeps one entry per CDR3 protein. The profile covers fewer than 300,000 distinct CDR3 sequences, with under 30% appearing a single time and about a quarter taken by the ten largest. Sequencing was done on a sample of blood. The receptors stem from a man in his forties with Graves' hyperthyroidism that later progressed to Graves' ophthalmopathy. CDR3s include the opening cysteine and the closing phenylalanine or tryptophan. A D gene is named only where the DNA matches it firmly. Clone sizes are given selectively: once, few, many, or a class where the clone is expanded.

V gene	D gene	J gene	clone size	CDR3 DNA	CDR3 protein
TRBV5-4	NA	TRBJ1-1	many	TGTGCCAGCAGCACTAACCGGGCAAGCTTTGAAGCTTTCTTT	CASSTNRASFEAFF
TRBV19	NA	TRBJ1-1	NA	TGTGCCAGTAGCTTCAGGGAGCAGAACACTGAAGCTTTCTTT	CASSFREQNTEAFF
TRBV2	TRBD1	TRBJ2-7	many	TGTGCCATATGGACAGGGGGCGACGAGCAGTACTTC	CAIWTGGDEQYF
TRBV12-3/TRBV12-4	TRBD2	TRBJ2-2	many	TGTGCCAGCCACCCCGGGGGCCTAGCGGGATTCACCGGGGAGCTGTTTTTT	CASHPGGLAGFTGELFF
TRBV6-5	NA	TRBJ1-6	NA	TGTGCCAGCAGTTACGACAGCGCAAATTCACCCCTCCACTTT	CASSYDSANSPLHF
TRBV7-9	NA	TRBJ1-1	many	TGTGCCAGCAGCTTAGCGAGCAGAAAAGCTTTCTTT	CASSLASRKAFF
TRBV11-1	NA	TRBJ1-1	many	TGTGCCAGCAGCCTAGGGGCGTCCACTGAAGCTTTCTTT	CASSLGASTEAFF
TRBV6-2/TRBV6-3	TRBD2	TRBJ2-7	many	TGTGCCAGCAGTTTTTGGCGGGGGGATCGGTACGAGCAGTACTTC	CASSFWRGDRYEQYF
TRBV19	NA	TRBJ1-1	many	TGTGCCAGTAGTGCCGTCGCGCGGGGCACTGAAGCTTTCTTT	CASSAVARGTEAFF
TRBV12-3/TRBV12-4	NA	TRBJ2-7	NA	TGTGCCAGCAGTCCCCCCTACGGGTACGAGCAGTACTTC	CASSPPYGYEQYF
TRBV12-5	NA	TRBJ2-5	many	TGTGCTAGTGGTTTGGCGGAGAAGCCCGGTAAACGAGAGACCCAGTACTTC	CASGLAEKPGKRETQYF
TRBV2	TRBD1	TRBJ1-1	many	TGTGCCAGCAGTGACCCGACAGGGGGAATGAACACTGAAGCTTTCTTT	CASSDPTGGMNTEAFF
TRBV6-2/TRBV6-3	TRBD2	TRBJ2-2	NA	TGTGCCAGCAGCGAGACTAGCCCCGGGGAGCTGTTTTTT	CASSETSPGELFF
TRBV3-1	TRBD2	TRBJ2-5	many	TGTGCCAGCAGCCAAGGGGTTAGCGGGAACCAAGAGACCCAGTACTTC	CASSQGVSGNQETQYF
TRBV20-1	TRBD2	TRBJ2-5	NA	TGCAGTGCTGTATCCCCCACTAGCGGGTCGGAGACCCAGTACTTC	CSAVSPTSGSETQYF
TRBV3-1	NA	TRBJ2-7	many	TGTGCCAGCAGCCACGACGGCCCCTACGAGCAGTACTTC	CASSHDGPYEQYF
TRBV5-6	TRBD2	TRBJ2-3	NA	TGTGCCGTCGGGACTAGCGGGGGCTCGCAGTATTTT	CAVGTSGGSQYF
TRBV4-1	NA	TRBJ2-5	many	TGCGCCAGCAGCCAAGATCCTAAGCGGTTCCCTGGGGGTGAGACCCAGTACTTC	CASSQDPKRFPGGETQYF
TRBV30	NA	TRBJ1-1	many	TGTGCCTGGAGACAAACTGGGGGGGGAACTGAAGCTTTCTTT	CAWRQTGGGTEAFF
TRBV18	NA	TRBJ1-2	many	TGTGCCAGCTCACCTACTGACAGACTCTATGGCTACACCTTC	CASSPTDRLYGYTF
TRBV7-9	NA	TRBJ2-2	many	TGTGCCAGCCCCCGTGGGAGCGGAAGCACCGGGGAGCTGTTTTTT	CASPRGSGSTGELFF
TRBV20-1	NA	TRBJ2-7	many	TGCAGTGCTAGAGTTAAGCTTGCCTACGAGCAGTACTTC	CSARVKLAYEQYF
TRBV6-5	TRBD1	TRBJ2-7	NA	TGTGCCAGCAGTTACGGGGCAGGGGGTCCCTACGAGCAGTACTTC	CASSYGAGGPYEQYF
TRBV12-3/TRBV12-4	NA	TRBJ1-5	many	TGTGCCAGCAGTCTCGCTAGGGATCAGCCCCAGCATTTT	CASSLARDQPQHF
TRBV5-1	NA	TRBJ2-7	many	TGCGCCAGCAGCTTGGCCCTGAGACGTAACTCCTACGAGCAGTACTTC	CASSLALRRNSYEQYF
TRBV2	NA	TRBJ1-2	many	TGTGCCAGCAGTGAAACTGGGAATGATGGCTACACCTTC	CASSETGNDGYTF
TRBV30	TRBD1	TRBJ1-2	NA	TGTGCCTGGAGGGGGGGGACAGCTTTTGGGTATGGCTACACCTTC	CAWRGGTAFGYGYTF
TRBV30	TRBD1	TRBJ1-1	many	TGTGCCTGGATGCCCGCGACAGGGAAGGCTTTCTTT	CAWMPATGKAFF
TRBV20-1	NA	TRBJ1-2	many	TGCAGTGCTAACAGGGATCCATATGGCTACACCTTC	CSANRDPYGYTF
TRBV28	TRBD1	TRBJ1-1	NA	TGTGCCAGCAGTGACTCCGACAGGGGTGAGGCTTTCTTT	CASSDSDRGEAFF
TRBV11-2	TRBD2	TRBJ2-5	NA	TGTGCCAGCAGCTTAGAATGGAGCGGGAGGGAAGAGACCCAGTACTTC	CASSLEWSGREETQYF
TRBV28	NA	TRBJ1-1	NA	TGTGCCAGCAAGGTGGGCACTGAAGCTTTCTTT	CASKVGTEAFF
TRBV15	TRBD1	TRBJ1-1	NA	TGTGCCACCAGCAGATTCTCCGGGACAGCTGAAGCTTTCTTT	CATSRFSGTAEAFF
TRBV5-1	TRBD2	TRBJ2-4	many	TGCGCCAGCAGCCCGCCCCTAGCGGGAGGTGTGGGAAACATTCAGTACTTC	CASSPPLAGGVGNIQYF
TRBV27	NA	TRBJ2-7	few	TGTGCCAGCAGTCGGGCCCCCTACTCCTACGAGCAGTACTTC	CASSRAPYSYEQYF
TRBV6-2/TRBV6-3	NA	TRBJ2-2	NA	TGTGCCAGCAGTTTGCCATGGCGGGGTCCCGGGGAGCTGTTTTTT	CASSLPWRGPGELFF
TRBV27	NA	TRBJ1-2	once	TGTGCCAGCAGTTTATGGTCAGGAAACTATGGCTACACCTTC	CASSLWSGNYGYTF
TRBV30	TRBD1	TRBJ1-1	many	TGTGCCTGGAGTGTCCGAAGGGGGCTGCTTGGGACGGGCACTGAAGCTTTCTTT	CAWSVRRGLLGTGTEAFF
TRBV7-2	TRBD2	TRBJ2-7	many	TGTGCCAGCAGCTTACGGACTAGCGGGAGGTTTTACGAGCAGTACTTC	CASSLRTSGRFYEQYF
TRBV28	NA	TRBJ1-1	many	TGTGCCAGCAGTTTCGGAACTCTGAACACTGAAGCTTTCTTT	CASSFGTLNTEAFF
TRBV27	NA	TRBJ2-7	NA	TGTGCCAGCAGTACACCCGGTGGCGAGCAGTACTTC	CASSTPGGEQYF
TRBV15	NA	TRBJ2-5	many	TGTGCCACCAGCAGAGAGGTTGGTCGTTTGGAGACCCAGTACTTC	CATSREVGRLETQYF
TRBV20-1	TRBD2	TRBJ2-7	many	TGCAGTGCTAGAGATCGAAGGACTAGCGGGTACGAGCAGTACTTC	CSARDRRTSGYEQYF
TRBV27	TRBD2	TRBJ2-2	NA	TGTGCCAGCAGTTTATCGCGGCTAGCGGGAGTATCTGGGGAGCTGTTTTTT	CASSLSRLAGVSGELFF
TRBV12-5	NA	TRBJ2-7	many	TGTGCTAGTGGTTTGGTGCCGGGATTGGGGGAGCAGTACTTC	CASGLVPGLGEQYF
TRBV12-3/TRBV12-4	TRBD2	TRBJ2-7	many	TGTGCCAGCAGTTTTGGACTAGCGGGACCCCTCGAGCAGTACTTC	CASSFGLAGPLEQYF
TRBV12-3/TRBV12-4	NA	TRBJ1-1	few	TGTGCCAGCAGTTTTATGGGGGAAGCTTTCTTT	CASSFMGEAFF
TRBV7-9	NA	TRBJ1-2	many	TGTGCCAGCAGCTTATTTTATCCCGGGACCGGGGATGGCTACACCTTC	CASSLFYPGTGDGYTF
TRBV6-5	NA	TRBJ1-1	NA	TGTGCCAGCAGTTTAGGGGTCTTACAGAACACTGAAGCTTTCTTT	CASSLGVLQNTEAFF
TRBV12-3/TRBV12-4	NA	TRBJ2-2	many	TGTGCCAGCACCGCCTCGGGGCGGGGGAACACCGGGGAGCTGTTTTTT	CASTASGRGNTGELFF